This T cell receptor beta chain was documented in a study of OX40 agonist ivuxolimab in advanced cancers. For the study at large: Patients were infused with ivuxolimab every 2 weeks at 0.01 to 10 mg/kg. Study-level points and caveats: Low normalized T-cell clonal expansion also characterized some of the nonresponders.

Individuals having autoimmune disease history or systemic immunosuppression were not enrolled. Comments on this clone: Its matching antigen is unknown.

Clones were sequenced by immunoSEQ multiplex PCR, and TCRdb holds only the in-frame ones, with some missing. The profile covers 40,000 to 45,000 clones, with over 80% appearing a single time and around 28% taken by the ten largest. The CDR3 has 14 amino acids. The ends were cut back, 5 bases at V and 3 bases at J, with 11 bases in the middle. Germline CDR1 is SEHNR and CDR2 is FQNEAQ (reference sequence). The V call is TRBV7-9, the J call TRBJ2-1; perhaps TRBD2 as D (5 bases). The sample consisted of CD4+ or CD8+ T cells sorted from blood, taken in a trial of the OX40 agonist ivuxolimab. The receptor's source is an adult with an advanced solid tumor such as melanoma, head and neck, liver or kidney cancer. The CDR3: CASSRARDYNEQFF. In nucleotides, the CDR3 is TGTGCCAGCAGCCGTGCCCGGGACTACAATGAGCAGTTCTTC.